Listed here is a single TCR beta chain. The sample originates from a study of T cell responses to AZD1222 COVID-19 vaccine. Only in-frame clones appear in the TCRdb table, and some are missing; sequencing was by immunoSEQ multiplex PCR. The sample contains approximately 270,000 clones, approximately 94% of which appear only once. This CDR3 is 17 amino acids long. Between the trimmed V and J ends, which lost 1 base and 0 bases, there was a span of 15 bases. Germline V CDR1 and CDR2: SGHTA, FQGTGA. Sequencing used peripheral blood, obtained 28 days after the second AZD1222 dose. The source is an adult who received the AZD1222 COVID-19 vaccine. The gene calls are TRBV7-3 and TRBJ1-1; D might be TRBD1 (6 bases). The CDR3 sequence is CASSLRGPGHLNTEAFF. The CDR3 nucleotides are TGTGCCAGCAGCTTAAGGGGACCGGGACACTTGAACACTGAAGCTTTCTTT.